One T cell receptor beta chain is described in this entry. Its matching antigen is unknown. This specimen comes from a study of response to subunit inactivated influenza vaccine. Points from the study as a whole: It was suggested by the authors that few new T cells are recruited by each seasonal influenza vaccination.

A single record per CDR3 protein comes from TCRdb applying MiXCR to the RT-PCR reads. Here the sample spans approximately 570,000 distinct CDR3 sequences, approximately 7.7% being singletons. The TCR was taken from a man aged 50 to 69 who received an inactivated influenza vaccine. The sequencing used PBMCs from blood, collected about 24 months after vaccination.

CDR3 protein: CASSSSDRDRVAFF. The CDR3 DNA sequence: TGTGCCAGCAGTTCCTCTGACCGGGACAGGGTAGCTTTCTTT. The chain carries TRBV27 and TRBJ1-1, with TRBD1 matching 9 bases. After removal of 4 bases from V and 10 bases from J, the junction contained 10 bases not matched to a gene. CDR3 size: 14 residues. CDR1 and CDR2 from the germline V gene are MNHEY and SMNVEV (reference sequence).